This is a list of T cell receptor beta chains from one sample in a study of vaccination and CD4 T cells after COVID-19. Their antigen targets remain unknown. TCRdb re-derived calls from the PCR reads in MiXCR, one entry per CDR3 protein. The table has roughly 10,000 distinct CDR3 sequences, approximately 60% seen once; the top ten hold approximately 17%. Sequencing was done on a sample of CD4+ T cells from blood, cultured in vitro. These receptors came from a human donor who had recovered from COVID-19. Each CDR3 is given without its conserved first and last residue. The order of the fields is V gene, J gene, CDR3 protein.

V: TRBV6-2/TRBV6-3
J: TRBJ1-1
CDR3: ASRLKGLNTEAF

V: TRBV6-1
J: TRBJ1-5
CDR3: ASSTGTGFNQPQH

V: TRBV6-2/TRBV6-3
J: TRBJ2-1
CDR3: ASSFSSNEQF

V: TRBV6-1
J: TRBJ1-1
CDR3: ASRPPGQAYTEAF

V: TRBV7-2
J: TRBJ2-1
CDR3: ASSAGTLSYNEQF

V: TRBV27
J: TRBJ1-2
CDR3: ASSYWAGQSFYGYT

V: TRBV11-2
J: TRBJ1-2
CDR3: ASSLVGKAVVSGYT

V: TRBV6-4
J: TRBJ2-3
CDR3: ASSQQGAPSTDTQY

V: TRBV4-1
J: TRBJ1-6
CDR3: ASSQGDRGSPLH

V: TRBV29-1
J: TRBJ2-5
CDR3: SVEGGAGETQY

V: TRBV6-5
J: TRBJ1-3
CDR3: ASSYSFSGNTIY

V: TRBV11-3
J: TRBJ1-1
CDR3: ASSPRWGADTEAF

V: TRBV2
J: TRBJ1-5
CDR3: ASSTGARGQPQH

V: TRBV20-1
J: TRBJ2-1
CDR3: SGSRGARGNEQF

V: TRBV7-2
J: TRBJ1-5
CDR3: ASSLAGNNQPQH

V: TRBV6-2/TRBV6-3
J: TRBJ1-5
CDR3: ASSPGRGVYSNQPQH

V: TRBV5-6
J: TRBJ2-7
CDR3: ASSYRGNEQY

V: TRBV19
J: TRBJ1-5
CDR3: ASRGRGLYQPQH